This T cell receptor beta chain was sequenced for a study of identical twins (dated by TCRdb to about 2016). Turning to the overall study: To test whether fetal clonotypes persist, the study used deep sequencing on TCR alpha and beta repertoires from monozygotic twins, unrelated adults of various ages, and cord blood. To rule out contamination, replicate twin experiments were performed at different times with different library preparation protocols.

This clonotype has ten or more counts. What antigen it recognizes has not been identified. The sample holds no much larger clone one base away, and base qualities are not on file. V is cut by 1 base and J by 5 bases, and the space between the germline ends is 17 bases. The CDR3 sequence holds 15 residues, the cysteine and phenylalanine included. The CDR3 DNA has 45 bases and is translated from base 1. CDR1 and CDR2 were assigned from the germline V gene as SQVTM and ANQGSEA. The library was produced with 5' RACE. Sequenced using an Illumina HiSeq 2000. Template switching added a universal primer binding site, and the final cDNA carried a unique molecular identifier that allowed TCR cDNA molecules to be counted accurately. First-strand cDNA for TCR alpha and beta chains was synthesized from specific primers in the conserved constant-segment region. To control for contamination, each cDNA library was double barcoded with a SMART-Mk sample barcode plus Illumina barcodes. TruSeq adapter sequences, together with Illumina sample barcodes, were added in two successive PCR steps. The TCR alpha and beta cDNA libraries were sequenced on the Illumina HiSeq platform using custom primers. The paper's data handling went like this. MiGEC processed the raw reads to extract unique molecular identifiers, while MiXCR was used to determine the CDR3 positions. For each individual, recombination models were inferred using an EM algorithm with the repgenHMM and IGoR tools. The analysis of shared clonotypes was done with the tcR package in R, with sharing normalized by the product of cloneset sizes. To study raw recombination free of thymic and clonal selection effects, out-of-frame nonproductive sequences were analyzed. TCRdb itself trimmed the public reads at Q25 with fastp, ran MiXCR and retained productive beta chains. For every CDR3 protein sequence, its rows merge into one entry that carries the most common genes and DNA. None of the V and J calls come from the authors' own analysis; TCRdb made them. The sample table lists around 670,000 distinct CDR3 sequences, over 5% of them with a count of one. Around 2% of the sample belongs to the ten largest clones.

Results and caveats for the whole study, not just this receptor: In monozygotic twins, out-of-frame TCR alpha sharing was systematically underestimated by recombination models, although the models agreed with sharing between unrelated individuals. Abundant cord blood beta clonotypes had fewer insertions, young adult naive repertoires showed a similar but weaker trend, and memory repertoires showed no such trend. Because the same donors could not be followed over many years, the conclusions depended on cross-sectional statistical analysis. In beta out-of-frame sequences, excess twin sharing was weaker, because having fewer shared sequences lowered the signal-to-noise ratio. Invariant T cells such as MAIT and iNKT could partly confound zero-insertion analyses, although diverse VJ usage argued against such confounding for most clonotypes. Out-of-frame TCR alpha sequences shared between twins showed an excess of low generation-probability sequences compared with coincidental sharing between unrelated individuals.

All donors were healthy Caucasians. Three unrelated non-twin adults were also sequenced: a male aged 18 to 30, a male aged 50 to 60 and a female aged 50 to 60. Using Miltenyi CD45RO+ enrichment and human naive T-cell isolation kits, memory (CD45RO+) and naive T cells were isolated from PBMC. The sequence derives from a man between 18 and 35 years old in good health. The sample comprised naive T cells sorted from blood. In the paper's terms, the cell subset or site label means: cells isolated with a human naive T-cell isolation kit. In this chain, TRBV29-1 is recombined with TRBJ2-5; the D element might be TRBD1 or TRBD2, as each aligns at 5 bases. The CDR3 here reads CSVEGGTTVWETQYF. The nucleotide sequence reads TGCAGCGTTGAAGGGGGGACCACCGTGTGGGAGACCCAGTACTTC.